The next 22 T cell receptor beta chains were all read from a single sample in a study of T cells in Graves' hyperthyroidism and ophthalmopathy. The CDR3 regions of TCR beta were amplified from RNA transcripts. Carried out on the TCR CDR3, a first-round RT-PCR used the HTBI primer set. MiXCR, run by TCRdb on the multiplex PCR reads, gives a single entry per CDR3 protein. The sample holds hundreds of thousands of distinct CDR3 sequences, approximately 14% seen once. The specimen was blood. These receptors were taken from a woman under 30 with Graves' hyperthyroidism.

The sample holds many counts of this clonotype. The chain employs TRBV7-2 and TRBJ2-2; D call uncertain. Germline V gives CDR1 SGHTA, CDR2 FQGNSA. There are 15 residues in the CDR3. V shed 4 bases and J shed 5 bases, with 14 bases lying between them. The CDR3: CASSYQGLGTGELFF. In nucleotides, the CDR3 is TGTGCCAGCAGCTATCAAGGTTTGGGGACCGGGGAGCTGTTTTTT.

As regards this clonotype: A read error is possible here, since a much larger clone lies one base away. V is TRBV11-2 and J is TRBJ2-2; D is uncertain. The germline V gene encodes CDR1 SGHAT and CDR2 FQNNGV. The CDR3 is 11 residues long. In DNA, the CDR3 is TGTGCCGGCAGCTTAAACGGGGAGCTGTTTTTT. As protein: CAGSLNGELFF.

This clonotype was seen a few times. The chain joins TRBV4-1 to TRBJ2-2; D call uncertain. V was cut by 1 base and J by 7 bases, with 7 bases left in between. The CDR3 is 13 residues long. Per the germline V gene, CDR1 is MGHRA and CDR2 is YSYEKL. CDR3 loop: CASSQVLSGELFF. The CDR3 nucleotides read TGCGCCAGCAGCCAAGTACTCAGCGGGGAGCTGTTTTTT.

In this sample, this clonotype turned up many times. The V and J genes are TRBV6-1 and TRBJ1-1, with unresolved D. This CDR3 is built from 14 residues. CDR1 MNHNS and CDR2 SASEGT come from the germline V gene. V dropped 6 bases and J dropped 2 bases, with 13 bases sitting between them. CDR3 protein: CASSTFTSNTEAFF. The CDR3 DNA reads as TGTGCCAGCAGCACGTTTACATCCAACACTGAAGCTTTCTTT.

This clonotype has more than one count but fewer than ten. The V and J genes are TRBV6-1 and TRBJ1-4; D possibly corresponds to TRBD1 (5 bases). Germline CDR1 and CDR2: MNHNS and SASEGT. This CDR3 has 12 residues. V was trimmed by 10 bases and J by 7 bases, leaving 13 bases between them. The CDR3 is CATQGGTEKLFF. The DNA for the CDR3 is TGTGCCACCCAGGGAGGGACTGAAAAACTGTTTTTT.

This clonotype showed up many times. This chain uses TRBV7-3 with TRBJ1-1, with D maybe TRBD1 (5 bases). Trimming shortened V by 8 bases and J by 4 bases, and 14 bases separated the two germline ends. CDR1 is SGHTA and CDR2 is FQGTGA in the germline V gene. CDR3 size: 13 residues. CDR3 DNA sequence: TGTGCCAGCGCAAAGCAGGGAAGCACTGAAGCTTTCTTT. Translating gives CASAKQGSTEAFF.

This clonotype was found many times. For the CDR3, the DNA is TGTGCCAGCAGTTACTCGGGGACAGGGGGAAGAGGCTACACCTTC. Its translation: CASSYSGTGGRGYTF. The chain uses TRBV6-2 or TRBV6-3 and TRBJ1-2; 11 bases are a match to TRBD1. V trimming: 0 bases; J trimming: 8 bases; junction bases outside the gene matches: 5. Germline assignment: CDR1 MNHEY and CDR2 SVGEGT. The CDR3 covers 15 residues.

This clonotype was observed a handful of times. This chain uses TRBV10-3 with TRBJ2-7; the D gene is possibly TRBD1 (5 bases). This CDR3 contains 13 residues. The germline V gene has CDR1 ENHRY and CDR2 SYGVKD. Trimming removed 8 bases from V and 4 bases from J, with 15 bases in between. CDR3 in amino acids: CAIGLGGAYEQYF. DNA for the CDR3: TGTGCCATCGGGCTAGGTGGGGCTTACGAGCAGTACTTC.

This clonotype showed up many times. The rearrangement uses TRBV2 and TRBJ2-6; tentatively, D is TRBD1 or TRBD2 (5 bases each). The V end was cut by 2 bases, the J end by 1 base, with 6 bases between. The CDR3 sequence is 15 residues long. Germline V gives CDR1 SNHLY, CDR2 FYNNEI. CDR3 loop: CASSEWGSGANVLTF. The CDR3 DNA follows: TGTGCCAGCAGTGAATGGGGGTCTGGGGCCAACGTCCTGACTTTC. Using reference TRBV2 and TRBJ2-6 for the parts outside the CDR3, the full variable domain is EPEVTQTPSHQVTQMGQEVILRCVPISNHLYFYWYRQILGQKVEFLVSFYNNEISEKSEIFDDQFSVERPDGSNFTLKIRSTKLEDSAMYFCASSEWGSGANVLTFGAGSRLTVL.

V is TRBV5-6 and J is TRBJ2-7; TRBD1 might be the D (5 bases). Germline assignment: CDR1 SGHDT and CDR2 YYEEEE. V was shortened by 3 bases and J by 0 bases, with 13 bases between the two germline ends. This CDR3 has 15 residues. The CDR3 region has the DNA TGTGCCAGCAGCTCAGATCCAGGGAACTCCTACGAGCAGTACTTC. Amino acids: CASSSDPGNSYEQYF. Filled out from reference TRBV5-6 and TRBJ2-7, the complete variable domain reads DAGVTQSPTHLIKTRGQQVTLRCSPKSGHDTVSWYQQALGQGPQFIFQYYEEEERQRGNFPDRFSGHQFPNYSSELNVNALLLGDSALYLCASSSDPGNSYEQYFGPGTRLTVT.

This clonotype occurred many times. The V and J genes are TRBV30 and TRBJ2-3; TRBD2 matches 10 bases. The CDR3 covers 14 residues. CDR1 and CDR2 (germline): GTSNPN, SVGIG (reference sequence). J was trimmed by 4 bases and V by 3 bases; bases with no gene match: 4. For the CDR3, the DNA is TGTGCCTGGAGAGTAGCGGGAGGATCAGATACGCAGTATTTT. It yields the protein CAWRVAGGSDTQYF.

This clonotype was counted only a few times. The chain joins TRBV28 to TRBJ2-5; the D is unclear. Deletions cut 2 bases from V and 13 bases from J, with 14 bases between. The CDR3 runs to 12 residues. The germline V gene has CDR1 MDHEN and CDR2 SYDVKM. The DNA for the CDR3 is TGTGCCAGCAGTTTAAGGCACCCACCTCTGTACTTC. Encoded protein: CASSLRHPPLYF.

The chain is built from TRBV27 and TRBJ2-1; 10 bases are a match to TRBD1. Per the germline V gene, CDR1 is MNHEY and CDR2 is SMNVEV (reference sequence). This CDR3 has 14 residues. With V trimmed by 6 bases and J by 10 bases, 9 bases remained unmatched. CDR3 in DNA: TGTGCCAGCAGCTGGGACAGGGGAAGGTTCGAGCAGTTCTTC. Translating it yields CASSWDRGRFEQFF.

This clonotype was counted ten times or more. This rearrangement joins TRBV7-9 to TRBJ2-2; D uncertain. Germline V gives CDR1 SEHNR, CDR2 FQNEAQ (reference sequence). The V gene lost 1 base and the J gene lost 0 bases, with 9 bases spanning the gap. The CDR3 runs 16 residues. The CDR3 DNA reads as TGTGCCAGCAGCTTAGAGTTAGGACCGAACACCGGGGAGCTGTTTTTT. Its protein product is CASSLELGPNTGELFF.

The table lists this clonotype with a few counts. The J gene is TRBJ2-4, the V gene TRBV5-6; D unresolved. Trimming took 1 base from V and 0 from J, leaving 8 bases between them. This CDR3 has 15 residues. CDR1 is SGHDT and CDR2 is YYEEEE in the germline V gene. Here the CDR3 reads CASSLRSIAKNIQYF. The CDR3 DNA sequence: TGTGCCAGCAGCTTGCGATCCATAGCCAAAAACATTCAGTACTTC.

This clonotype appeared a few times. The rearrangement uses TRBV7-3 and TRBJ2-1; 7 nucleotides agree with TRBD2. The germline CDR1 and CDR2 sequences are SGHTA and FQGTGA. Trimming at V came to 6 bases and at J to 0 bases, leaving 5 bases not matched to a gene. CDR3 length: 15 residues. The CDR3 spells CASSRQRGSYNEQFF. CDR3 sequence (DNA): TGTGCCAGCAGTCGTCAGCGGGGCTCCTACAATGAGCAGTTCTTC.

In its sample, this clonotype was seen a few times. This sequence joins TRBV6-1 and TRBJ1-4; no clear D gene. The CDR3 runs to 14 residues. Germline CDR1 and CDR2: MNHNS and SASEGT. V lost 6 bases to trimming and J lost 7 bases, with 15 bases between them. The CDR3 is CASSRGRAGEKLFF. The CDR3, as DNA: TGTGCCAGCAGCCGCGGGAGGGCCGGTGAAAAACTGTTTTTT.

This clonotype showed up many times. V gene TRBV12-3 or TRBV12-4 combines with J gene TRBJ2-1, with TRBD2 matching over 8 bases. The CDR3 has 15 residues. J gave up 6 bases and V 4 bases, and 8 bases lay outside the gene matches. The CDR3, as DNA: TGTGCCAGCAGTTCCGGGGTAGCGGGAATCAATGAGCAGTTCTTC. It specifies CASSSGVAGINEQFF.

This CDR3 is CASYYLMVGYNEQFF. The DNA for the CDR3 is TGTGCCAGCTATTACTTGATGGTTGGCTACAATGAGCAGTTCTTC. The chain joins TRBV6-2 or TRBV6-3 to TRBJ2-1; D is undetermined. The CDR3 sequence is 15 residues long. Trimming cost V 8 bases and J 3 bases, with 17 bases left between them. Germline V gives CDR1 MNHEY, CDR2 SVGEGT.

This clonotype has a count of ten or more. The chain employs TRBV28 and TRBJ2-4; TRBD2 matches 8 bases. Trimming cost V 5 bases and J 1 base; bases outside gene matches: 7. This CDR3 has 16 residues. Germline V CDR1 and CDR2: MDHEN, SYDVKM. The CDR3 spells CASSRGRGGAKNIQYF. The CDR3 DNA sequence: TGTGCCAGCAGTCGGGGACGGGGGGGGGCCAAAAACATTCAGTACTTC. Filled out from reference TRBV28 and TRBJ2-4, the complete variable domain reads DVKVTQSSRYLVKRTGEKVFLECVQDMDHENMFWYRQDPGLGLRLIYFSYDVKMKEKGDIPEGYSVSREKKERFSLILESASTNQTSMYLCASSRGRGGAKNIQYFGAGTRLSVL.

The CDR3 region has the DNA TGTGCCAGCAGCTTAGAACAGTTACTATATGGCTACACCTTC. Translating it yields CASSLEQLLYGYTF. The V call is TRBV7-9, the J call TRBJ1-2; D remains unclear. Per germline, CDR1 SEHNR and CDR2 FQNEAQ (reference sequence). V was shortened by 1 base and J by 5 bases, with 11 bases between the two germline ends. This CDR3 region has 14 residues.

Regarding this clonotype: No conserved phenylalanine or tryptophan is present at the end of the CDR3, so a read error is the likely explanation. The chain has TRBV4-2 and TRBJ2-7; a possible D gene is TRBD2 (5 bases). The V end lost 0 bases, the J end lost 0 bases, and 9 bases lay between the germline ends. This CDR3 is 15 amino acids long. Germline V gives CDR1 LGHNA, CDR2 YNFKEQ. CDR3 coding DNA: TGTGCCAGCAGCCAAGAGCGCGGGTTCTCCTACGAGCAGTACTTA. Its protein product is CASSQERGFSYEQYL.